This TCR beta chain was captured by sequencing in a study of identifying expanded T cells in peripheral blood. Study-level results: Over approximately two and four weeks, about 15 and 19 clones changed, versus approximately 1.2 between replicates. Variance in clone template counts between approximately 2-week samples significantly increased with total template count across all healthy donors.

In the case of this clone: What it binds is unknown.

This CDR3 contains 13 residues. V lost 2 bases, J lost 5 bases, and 10 bases lay in between. Germline lookup yields CDR1 SGDLS and CDR2 YYNGEE. Healthy donors had no documented immune events, such as infections, while sampled. The method was immunoSEQ multiplex PCR; TCRdb's version includes in-frame clones alone and lacks a portion of them. Of approximately 75,000 clones listed, 90% are singletons. The sequence was obtained from a person aged 18-70 years in good health. The sequenced material came from blood. The V gene is TRBV9, the J gene TRBJ2-5; TRBD1 or TRBD2 may be the D gene (5 bases each). CDR3 nucleotides: TGTGCCAGCAGCGTTAGCTGGGACGAGACCCAGTACTTC. Protein sequence: CASSVSWDETQYF.